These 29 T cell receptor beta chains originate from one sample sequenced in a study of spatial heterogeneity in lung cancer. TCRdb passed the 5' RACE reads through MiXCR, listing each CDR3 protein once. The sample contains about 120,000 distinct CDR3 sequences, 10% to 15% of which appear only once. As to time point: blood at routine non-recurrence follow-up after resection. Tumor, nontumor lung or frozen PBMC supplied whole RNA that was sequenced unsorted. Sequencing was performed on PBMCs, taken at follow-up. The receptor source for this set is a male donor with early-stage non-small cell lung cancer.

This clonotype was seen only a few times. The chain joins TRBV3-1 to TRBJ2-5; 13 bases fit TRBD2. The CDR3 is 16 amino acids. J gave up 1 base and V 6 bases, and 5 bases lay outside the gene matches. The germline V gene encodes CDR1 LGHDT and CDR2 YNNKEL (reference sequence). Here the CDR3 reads CASSSRLAGGQETQYF. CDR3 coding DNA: TGTGCCAGCAGTTCCCGACTAGCGGGGGGCCAAGAGACCCAGTACTTC.

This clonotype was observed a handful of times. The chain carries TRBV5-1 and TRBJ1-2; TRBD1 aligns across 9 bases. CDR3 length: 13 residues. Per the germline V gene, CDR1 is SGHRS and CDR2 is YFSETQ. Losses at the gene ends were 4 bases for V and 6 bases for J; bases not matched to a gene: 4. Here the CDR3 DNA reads TGCGCCAGCAGCCTGGGACAGGGAGATGGCTACACCTTC. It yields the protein CASSLGQGDGYTF.

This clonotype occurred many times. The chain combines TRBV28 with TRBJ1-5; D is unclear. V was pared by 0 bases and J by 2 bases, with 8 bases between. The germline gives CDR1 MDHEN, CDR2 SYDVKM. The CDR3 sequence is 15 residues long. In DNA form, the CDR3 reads TGTGCCAGCAGTTTATGGGGGTCGGGCAATCAGCCCCAGCATTTT. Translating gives CASSLWGSGNQPQHF.

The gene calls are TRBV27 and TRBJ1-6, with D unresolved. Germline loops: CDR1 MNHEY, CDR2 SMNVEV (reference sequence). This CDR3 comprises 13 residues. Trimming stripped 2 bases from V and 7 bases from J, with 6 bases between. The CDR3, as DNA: TGTGCCAGCAGTTTAAAGCAGAATTCACCCCTCCACTTT. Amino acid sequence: CASSLKQNSPLHF.

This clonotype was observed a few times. CDR3 sequence reads: CASSLEGGGAYNEQFF. As DNA, the CDR3 is TGCGCCAGCAGCTTGGAGGGCGGGGGCGCCTACAATGAGCAGTTCTTC. This chain joins TRBV5-1 and TRBJ2-1, with a possible D match to TRBD2 (7 bases). The CDR3 has 16 residues. In germline, CDR1 is SGHRS, CDR2 YFSETQ. The ends were cut back, 0 bases at V and 2 bases at J, with 12 bases in the middle.

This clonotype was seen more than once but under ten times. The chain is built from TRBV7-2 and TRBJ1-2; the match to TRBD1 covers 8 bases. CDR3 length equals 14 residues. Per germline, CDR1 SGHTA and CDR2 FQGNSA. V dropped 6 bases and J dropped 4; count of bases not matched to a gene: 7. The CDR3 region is CASRMPGGTYGYTF. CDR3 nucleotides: TGTGCCAGCAGGATGCCAGGGGGCACCTATGGCTACACCTTC.

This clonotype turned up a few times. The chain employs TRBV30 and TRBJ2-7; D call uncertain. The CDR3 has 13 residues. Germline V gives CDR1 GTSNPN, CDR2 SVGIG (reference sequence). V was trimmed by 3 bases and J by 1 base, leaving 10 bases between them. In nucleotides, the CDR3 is TGTGCCTGGAGACGAGGCCAGTCCTACGAGCAGTACTTC. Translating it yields CAWRRGQSYEQYF.

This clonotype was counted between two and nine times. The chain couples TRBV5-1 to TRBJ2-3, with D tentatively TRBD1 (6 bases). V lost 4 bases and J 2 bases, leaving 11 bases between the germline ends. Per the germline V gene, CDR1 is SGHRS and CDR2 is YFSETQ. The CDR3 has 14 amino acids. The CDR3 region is CASSTNRATDTQYF. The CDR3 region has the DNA TGCGCCAGCAGCACGAACAGGGCCACAGATACGCAGTATTTT.

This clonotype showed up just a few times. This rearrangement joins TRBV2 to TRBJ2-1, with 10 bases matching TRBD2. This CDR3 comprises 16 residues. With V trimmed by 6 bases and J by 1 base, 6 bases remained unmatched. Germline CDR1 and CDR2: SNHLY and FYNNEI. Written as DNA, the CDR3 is TGTGCCAGCAGGAAGTCTAGCGGGGGTTCCTACAATGAGCAGTTCTTC. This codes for CASRKSSGGSYNEQFF.

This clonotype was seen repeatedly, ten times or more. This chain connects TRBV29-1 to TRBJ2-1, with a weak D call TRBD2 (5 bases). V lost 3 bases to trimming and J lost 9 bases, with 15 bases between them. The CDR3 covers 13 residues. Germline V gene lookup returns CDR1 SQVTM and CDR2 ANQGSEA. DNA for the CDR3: TGCAGCGTTGAGAGGACTGCCTACGGTGAGCAGTTCTTC. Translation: CSVERTAYGEQFF.

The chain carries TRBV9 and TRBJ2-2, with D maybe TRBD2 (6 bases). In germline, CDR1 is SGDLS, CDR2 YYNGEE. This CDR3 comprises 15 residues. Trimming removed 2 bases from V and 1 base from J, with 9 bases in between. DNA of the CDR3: TGTGCCAGCAGCGTGGCGGGGTGGAACACCGGGGAGCTGTTTTTT. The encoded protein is CASSVAGWNTGELFF.

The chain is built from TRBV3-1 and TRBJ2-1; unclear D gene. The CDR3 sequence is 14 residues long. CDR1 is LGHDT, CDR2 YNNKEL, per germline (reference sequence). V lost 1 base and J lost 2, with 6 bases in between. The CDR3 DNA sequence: TGTGCCAGCAGCCAAGTTGGAGCCTACAATGAGCAGTTCTTC. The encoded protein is CASSQVGAYNEQFF.

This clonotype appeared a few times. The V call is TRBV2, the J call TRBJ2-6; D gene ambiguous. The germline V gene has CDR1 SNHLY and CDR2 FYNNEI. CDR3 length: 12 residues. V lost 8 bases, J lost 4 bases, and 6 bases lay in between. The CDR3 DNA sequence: TGTGCCAGCGCAGCAGGGGCCAACGTCCTGACTTTC. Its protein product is CASAAGANVLTF. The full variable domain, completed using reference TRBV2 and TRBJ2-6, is EPEVTQTPSHQVTQMGQEVILRCVPISNHLYFYWYRQILGQKVEFLVSFYNNEISEKSEIFDDQFSVERPDGSNFTLKIRSTKLEDSAMYFCASAAGANVLTFGAGSRLTVL.

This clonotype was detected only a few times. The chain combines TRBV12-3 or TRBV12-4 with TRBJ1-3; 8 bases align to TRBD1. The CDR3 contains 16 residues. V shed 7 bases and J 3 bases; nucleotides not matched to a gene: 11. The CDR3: CASTFAGGSRGNTIYF. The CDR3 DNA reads TGTGCCAGCACCTTCGCAGGGGGCAGCCGTGGAAACACCATATATTTT.

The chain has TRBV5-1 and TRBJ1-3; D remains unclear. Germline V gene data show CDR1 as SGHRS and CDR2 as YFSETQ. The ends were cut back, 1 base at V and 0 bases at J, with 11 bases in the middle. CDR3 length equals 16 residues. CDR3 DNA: TGCGCCAGCAGCTTGATCCCCGGCCGCTCTGGAAACACCATATATTTT. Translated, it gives CASSLIPGRSGNTIYF.

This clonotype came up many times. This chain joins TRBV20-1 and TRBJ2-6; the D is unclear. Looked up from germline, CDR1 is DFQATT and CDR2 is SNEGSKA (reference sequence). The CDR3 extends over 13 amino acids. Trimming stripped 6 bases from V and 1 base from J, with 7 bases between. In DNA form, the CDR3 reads TGCAGTGCCCGCAGTTCTGGGGCCAACGTCCTGACTTTC. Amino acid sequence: CSARSSGANVLTF.

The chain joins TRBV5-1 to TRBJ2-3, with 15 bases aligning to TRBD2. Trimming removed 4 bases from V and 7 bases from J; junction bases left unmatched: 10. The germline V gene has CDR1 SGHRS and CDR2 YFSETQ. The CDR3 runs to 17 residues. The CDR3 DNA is TGCGCCAGCAGCCTCTGGACTAGCGGGGGGGTTCGACATACGCAGTATTTT. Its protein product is CASSLWTSGGVRHTQYF.

The CDR3 reads CASSWGQGTYEQYF. The CDR3 nucleotides are TGTGCCAGCAGCTGGGGACAGGGAACCTACGAGCAGTACTTC. V usage is TRBV5-5 and J usage is TRBJ2-7; 9 bases are a match to TRBD1. Unmatched junction bases numbered 3, after V lost 3 bases and J lost 2 bases. The CDR3 runs to 14 residues. Germline assignment: CDR1 SGHKS and CDR2 YYEKEE (reference sequence).

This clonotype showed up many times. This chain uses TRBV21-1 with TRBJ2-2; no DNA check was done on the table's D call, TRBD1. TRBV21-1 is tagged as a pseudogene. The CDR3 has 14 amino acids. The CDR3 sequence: CASTRQGDTGELFF. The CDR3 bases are TGTGCCAGCACCCGACAGGGGGACACCGGGGAGCTGTTTTTT.

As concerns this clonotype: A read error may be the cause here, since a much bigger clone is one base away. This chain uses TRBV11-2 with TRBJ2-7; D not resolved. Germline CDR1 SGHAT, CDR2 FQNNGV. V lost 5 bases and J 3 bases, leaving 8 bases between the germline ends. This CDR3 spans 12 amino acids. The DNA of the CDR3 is TGTGCCAGCAGCCTCAATGACTACGAGCAGTACTTC. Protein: CASSLNDYEQYF.

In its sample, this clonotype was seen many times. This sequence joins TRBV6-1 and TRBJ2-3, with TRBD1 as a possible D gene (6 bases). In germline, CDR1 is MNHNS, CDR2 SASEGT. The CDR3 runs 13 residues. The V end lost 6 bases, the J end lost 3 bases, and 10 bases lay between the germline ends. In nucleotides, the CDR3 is TGTGCCAGCAGACCAACAGGGACAGATACGCAGTATTTT. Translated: CASRPTGTDTQYF.

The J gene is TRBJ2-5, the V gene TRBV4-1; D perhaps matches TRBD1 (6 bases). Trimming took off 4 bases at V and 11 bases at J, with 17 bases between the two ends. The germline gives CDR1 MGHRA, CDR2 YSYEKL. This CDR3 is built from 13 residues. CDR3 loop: CASSLDRSQVQYF. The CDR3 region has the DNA TGCGCCAGCAGCCTAGACAGGTCCCAGGTTCAGTACTTC.

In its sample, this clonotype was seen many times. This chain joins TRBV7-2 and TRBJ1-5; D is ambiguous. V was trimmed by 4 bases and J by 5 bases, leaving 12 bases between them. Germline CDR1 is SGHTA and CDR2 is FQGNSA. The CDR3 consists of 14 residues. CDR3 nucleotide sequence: TGTGCCAGCAGCTCGCCGGCAACGGATCAGCCCCAGCATTTT. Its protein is CASSSPATDQPQHF.

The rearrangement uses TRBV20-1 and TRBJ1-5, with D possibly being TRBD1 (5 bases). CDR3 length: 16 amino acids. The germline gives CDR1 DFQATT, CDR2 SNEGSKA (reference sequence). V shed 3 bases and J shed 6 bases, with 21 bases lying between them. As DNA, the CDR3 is TGCAGTGCTAGTCCTGGGGTCGGGGCCAGTATTCAGCCCCAGCATTTT. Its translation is CSASPGVGASIQPQHF.

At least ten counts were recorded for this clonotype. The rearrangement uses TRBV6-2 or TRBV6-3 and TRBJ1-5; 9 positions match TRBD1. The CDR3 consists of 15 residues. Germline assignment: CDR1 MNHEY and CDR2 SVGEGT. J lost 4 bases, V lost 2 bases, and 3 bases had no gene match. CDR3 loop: CASSYGGTGNQPQHF. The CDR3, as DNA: TGTGCCAGCAGTTACGGAGGGACAGGGAATCAGCCCCAGCATTTT.

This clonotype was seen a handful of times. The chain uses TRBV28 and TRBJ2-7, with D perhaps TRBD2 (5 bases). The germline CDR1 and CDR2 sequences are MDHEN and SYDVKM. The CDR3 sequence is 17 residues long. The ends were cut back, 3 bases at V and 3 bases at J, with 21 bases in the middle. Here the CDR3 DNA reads TGTGCCAGCAGTTTTCCCGCTAACCAACTAGGAGGCTACGAGCAGTACTTC. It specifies CASSFPANQLGGYEQYF.

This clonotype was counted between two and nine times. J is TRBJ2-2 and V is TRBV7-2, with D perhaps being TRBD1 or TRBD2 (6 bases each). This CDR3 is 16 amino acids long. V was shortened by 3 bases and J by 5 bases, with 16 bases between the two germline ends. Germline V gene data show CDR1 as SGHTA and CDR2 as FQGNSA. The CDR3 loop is CASSLIRGLETGELFF. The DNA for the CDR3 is TGTGCCAGCAGCTTGATTCGGGGGCTAGAGACCGGGGAGCTGTTTTTT.

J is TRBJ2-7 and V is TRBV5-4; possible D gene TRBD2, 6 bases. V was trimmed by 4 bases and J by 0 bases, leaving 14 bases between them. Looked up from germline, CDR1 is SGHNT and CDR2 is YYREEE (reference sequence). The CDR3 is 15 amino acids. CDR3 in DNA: TGTGCCAGCAGCCACCGGGACTTAAGCTCCTACGAGCAGTACTTC. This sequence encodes CASSHRDLSSYEQYF.

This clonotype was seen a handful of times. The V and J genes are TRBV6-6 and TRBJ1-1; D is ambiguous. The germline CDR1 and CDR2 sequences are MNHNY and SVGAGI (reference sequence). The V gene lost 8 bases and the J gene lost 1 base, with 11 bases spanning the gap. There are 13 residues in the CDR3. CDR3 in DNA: TGTGCCAGCGGGATCCGGGAGAACACTGAAGCTTTCTTT. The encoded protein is CASGIRENTEAFF.